This section outlines one TCR beta chain sequence together with its context. Its antigen is unidentified. Amplification yielded TCR beta CDR3 regions, with RNA transcripts as the source. The HTBI primer set was used in a first-round RT-PCR of the TCR CDR3. TCRdb re-analysed the multiplex PCR reads in MiXCR, keeping a single row per CDR3 protein. The table lists about 640,000 distinct CDR3 sequences, less than 25% of them singletons. The sample belongs to a study of T cells in Graves' hyperthyroidism and ophthalmopathy. Subjects with ophthalmopathy showed a Clinical Activity Score no lower than 3, a NOSPECS grade no lower than 4, and a duration shorter than 3 months. Orbital computed tomography and thyroid ultrasound, together with serum TRAb and thyroxine and clinical symptoms, were used for diagnoses. Study results and caveats: Within blood appeared most thyroid clonotypes that had expanded above 0.001.

The germline CDR1 and CDR2 sequences are MNHNS and SASEGT. Trimming stripped 6 bases from V and 2 bases from J, with 20 bases between. The length of the CDR3 is 17 residues. The sequence was obtained from a man in his thirties or forties with Graves' ophthalmopathy. The specimen sequenced was blood. This chain connects TRBV6-1 to TRBJ2-1; possibly TRBD1 for D (6 bases). This chain's CDR3 is CASSQDGYRVPYNEQFF. The CDR3 region has the DNA TGTGCCAGCAGCCAAGATGGTTACAGGGTCCCCTACAATGAGCAGTTCTTC.